The clone carrying this T cell receptor (beta chain) occurred a few times. Its specificity is unknown. This sample was taken from a study of T cell repertoires in cytomegalovirus infection. TCRdb called the reads again in MiXCR, with one record for every CDR3 protein. The table records a few hundred thousand distinct CDR3 sequences, more than 15% of them present only once. Study conclusions and caveats: Cumulative public TCR beta family frequency identified CMV carriers with the relevant HLA.

The TCR originated in a human donor in good health (CMV status not recorded). Some clones in this sample may be carry-over from other donors' samples. The specimen was CD8+ T cells from PBMCs.

The CDR3 DNA reads TGTGCCAGCAGTTACTCGGGGCTAGCCGCCTATGGCTACACCTTC. This sequence encodes CASSYSGLAAYGYTF. The V call is TRBV6-5, the J call TRBJ1-2; a possible D gene is TRBD1 (5 bases). Germline CDR1 reads MNHEY; CDR2 reads SVGAGI. This CDR3 comprises 15 residues. Trimming left V 0 bases short and J 4 bases short, with 12 bases between.